This T cell receptor beta chain was found in a study of beta chain features in type 1 diabetes. CDR1 GTSNPN and CDR2 SVGIG come from the germline V gene (reference sequence). There are 15 residues in the CDR3. V lost 1 base and J lost 2; bases outside the gene matches: 3. Study-level points and caveats: The naive, central memory and Treg TCRB repertoires looked more alike in patients than they did in healthy donors. At VDJ recombination sites, type 1 diabetes patients had fewer insertions and more deleted nucleotides.

TCRB transcripts that were expressed got sequenced, as all of the isolated RNA had been reverse transcribed. Sequencing was performed with immunoSEQ multiplex PCR; in TCRdb, only in-frame clones are kept and a portion is missing. The sample consists of a few hundred thousand clones, roughly 13% of them appearing once. This clone was counted a few times. The antigen remains unidentified. Sequenced material: naive CD4+ T cells from blood. The V gene is TRBV30, the J gene TRBJ1-2; 11 nucleotides match TRBD1. The receptor's source is a man aged 18 to 29 in good health. CDR3 amino acids: CAWSGDRGRNYGYTF. The CDR3 coding sequence is TGTGCCTGGAGTGGGGACAGGGGGAGAAACTATGGCTACACCTTC. Full variable domain (remainder filled in from reference TRBV30 and TRBJ1-2): SQTIHQWPATLVQPVGSPLSLECTVEGTSNPNLYWYRQAAGRGLQLLFYSVGIGQISSEVPQNLSASRPQDRQFILSSKKLLLSDSGFYLCAWSGDRGRNYGYTFGSGTRLTVV.